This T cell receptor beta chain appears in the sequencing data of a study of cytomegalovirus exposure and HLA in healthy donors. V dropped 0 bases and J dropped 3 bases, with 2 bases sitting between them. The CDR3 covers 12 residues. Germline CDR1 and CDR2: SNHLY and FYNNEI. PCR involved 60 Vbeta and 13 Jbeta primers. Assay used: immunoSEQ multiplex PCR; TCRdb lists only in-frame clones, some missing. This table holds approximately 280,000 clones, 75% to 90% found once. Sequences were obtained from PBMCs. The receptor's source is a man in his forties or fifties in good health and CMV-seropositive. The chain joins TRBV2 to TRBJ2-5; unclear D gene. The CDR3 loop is CASSEAKETQYF. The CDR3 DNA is TGTGCCAGCAGTGAAGCTAAAGAGACCCAGTACTTC. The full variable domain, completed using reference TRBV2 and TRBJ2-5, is EPEVTQTPSHQVTQMGQEVILRCVPISNHLYFYWYRQILGQKVEFLVSFYNNEISEKSEIFDDQFSVERPDGSNFTLKIRSTKLEDSAMYFCASSEAKETQYFGPGTRLLVL.